The rows below give T cell receptor beta chains drawn from one sample of a study of cytomegalovirus exposure and HLA in healthy donors. Libraries were prepared by immunoSEQ multiplex PCR; TCRdb keeps only in-frame clonotypes and omits some of them. Counted here are about 220,000 clones, approximately 83% occurring once; the ten biggest clones make up approximately 0.71%. The sequenced material came from PBMCs. These receptors all stem from a boy younger than 10 in good health and CMV-seronegative. Each CDR3 is given with its conserved first and last residue. D genes are given only for firm matches. Clone size is shown for a subset of rows, as once, few, many or a class of expanded clone.

cdr3_aa: CASSPIGQGGNQPQHF
cdr3_nt: TGTGCCAGCTCACCAATCGGGCAGGGGGGAAATCAGCCCCAGCATTTT
clone_size: -
d_call: TRBD1
v_call: TRBV18
j_call: TRBJ1-5

cdr3_aa: CASSPGQGAFPTYEQYF
cdr3_nt: TGTGCCAGCAGTCCCGGACAGGGGGCTTTCCCCACCTACGAGCAGTACTTC
clone_size: -
d_call: TRBD1
v_call: TRBV13
j_call: TRBJ2-7

cdr3_aa: CSVKAGYTGELFF
cdr3_nt: TGCAGCGTGAAAGCGGGGTACACCGGGGAGCTGTTTTTT
clone_size: few
d_call: TRBD2
v_call: TRBV29-1
j_call: TRBJ2-2

cdr3_aa: CASSLGSGSEETQYF
cdr3_nt: TGCGCCAGCAGCTTGGGTAGCGGGAGTGAGGAGACCCAGTACTTC
clone_size: -
d_call: TRBD2
v_call: TRBV5-1
j_call: TRBJ2-5

cdr3_aa: CASSLAGEAGELFF
cdr3_nt: TGTGCCAGCAGCTTAGCGGGAGAGGCCGGGGAGCTGTTTTTT
clone_size: -
d_call: -
v_call: TRBV7-8
j_call: TRBJ2-2

cdr3_aa: CASSLSGGGYNEQFF
cdr3_nt: TGTGCTAGCAGTCTTAGCGGGGGGGGGTACAATGAGCAGTTCTTC
clone_size: -
d_call: TRBD2
v_call: TRBV7-7
j_call: TRBJ2-1

cdr3_aa: CASGQGLNTEAFF
cdr3_nt: TGCGCCAGCGGACAGGGGTTGAACACTGAAGCTTTCTTT
clone_size: once
d_call: TRBD1
v_call: TRBV5-1
j_call: TRBJ1-1

cdr3_aa: CASSLDRAGYTF
cdr3_nt: TGTGCCAGCAGCTTAGACAGGGCTGGCTACACCTTC
clone_size: -
d_call: -
v_call: TRBV7-2
j_call: TRBJ1-2

cdr3_aa: CASSPPTGRNQPQHF
cdr3_nt: TGTGCCAGCTCACCACCGACAGGGCGAAATCAGCCCCAGCATTTT
clone_size: -
d_call: TRBD1
v_call: TRBV18
j_call: TRBJ1-5

cdr3_aa: CSVEGGNTEAFF
cdr3_nt: TGCAGCGTTGAGGGGGGGAACACTGAAGCTTTCTTT
clone_size: few
d_call: -
v_call: TRBV29-1
j_call: TRBJ1-1

cdr3_aa: CASRERTLGELFF
cdr3_nt: TGTGCCAGCAGGGAGCGGACCTTAGGGGAGCTGTTTTTT
clone_size: -
d_call: -
v_call: TRBV2
j_call: TRBJ2-2

cdr3_aa: CAVARTGAGYTF
cdr3_nt: TGTGCCGTTGCCCGGACAGGGGCAGGCTACACCTTC
clone_size: -
d_call: TRBD1
v_call: TRBV6-5
j_call: TRBJ1-2

cdr3_aa: CASSHGLAGEVGSYNEQFF
cdr3_nt: TGTGCCAGCAGCCACGGACTAGCGGGGGAAGTAGGGTCCTACAATGAGCAGTTCTTC
clone_size: once
d_call: TRBD2
v_call: TRBV7-9
j_call: TRBJ2-1

cdr3_aa: CASSARNRETQYF
cdr3_nt: TGTGCCAGTAGTGCTCGTAATCGGGAGACCCAGTACTTC
clone_size: few
d_call: -
v_call: TRBV19
j_call: TRBJ2-5

cdr3_aa: CASSSSGGNYEQYF
cdr3_nt: TGTGCCAGCAGTTCGTCAGGGGGCAACTACGAGCAGTACTTC
clone_size: few
d_call: TRBD1
v_call: TRBV6-5
j_call: TRBJ2-7

cdr3_aa: CASSLATGGEGGYTF
cdr3_nt: TGTGCCAGCAGCTTAGCCACAGGGGGCGAGGGTGGCTACACCTTC
clone_size: -
d_call: TRBD1
v_call: TRBV7-9
j_call: TRBJ1-2

cdr3_aa: CASSYRGSNYGYTF
cdr3_nt: TGTGCCAGCAGCTACAGGGGGTCTAACTATGGCTACACCTTC
clone_size: -
d_call: TRBD1
v_call: TRBV27
j_call: TRBJ1-2

cdr3_aa: CASRLAGDTGELFF
cdr3_nt: TGTGCCAGCCGCTTGGCGGGAGATACCGGGGAGCTGTTTTTT
clone_size: -
d_call: TRBD2
v_call: TRBV5-4
j_call: TRBJ2-2